This TCR beta chain stems from a study of T cell changes during pregnancy in multiple sclerosis. CDR3 length equals 14 residues. Germline CDR1 and CDR2: MNHEY and SVGAGI. Germline trimming cut 7 bases from V and 4 bases from J; bases unmatched to any gene: 9. The protocol was immunoSEQ multiplex PCR, while the TCRdb copy is restricted to in-frame clones and leaves out a portion. The data contain about 60,000 clones, approximately 93% of them singletons. This TCR was sampled from a female donor with multiple sclerosis, enrolled in a pregnancy study. V and J are TRBV6-5 and TRBJ1-2; TRBD1 agrees at 7 bases. The starting material was peripheral blood, obtained after pregnancy. The CDR3 region is CASTRQGPLYGYTF. CDR3 nucleotides: TGTGCCAGCACCAGACAGGGTCCCCTCTATGGCTACACCTTC.